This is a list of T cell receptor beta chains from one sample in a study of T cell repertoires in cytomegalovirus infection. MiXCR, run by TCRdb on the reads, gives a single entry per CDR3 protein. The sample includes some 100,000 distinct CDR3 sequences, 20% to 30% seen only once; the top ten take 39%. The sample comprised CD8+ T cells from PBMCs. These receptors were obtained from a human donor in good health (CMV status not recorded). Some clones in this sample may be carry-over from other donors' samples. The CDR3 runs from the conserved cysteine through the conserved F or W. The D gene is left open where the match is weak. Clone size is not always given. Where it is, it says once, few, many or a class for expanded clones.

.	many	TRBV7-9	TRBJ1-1	TGTGCCAGCAGCCACCCCTCGGACAGACCCACGCAGAATATGAACACTGAAGCTTTCTTT	CASSHPSDRPTQNMNTEAFF
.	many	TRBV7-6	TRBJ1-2	TGTGCCAGCAGCTTAGGTTCCTCCGGGTTAGCTAACTATGGCTACACCTTC	CASSLGSSGLANYGYTF
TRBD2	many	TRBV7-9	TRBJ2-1	TGTGCCAGCAGCTTAGTTAGCGGGAGCAATGAGCAGTTCTTC	CASSLVSGSNEQFF
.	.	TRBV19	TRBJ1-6	TGTGCCAGTAGTCTGCAGGATATGAGGTCCCTCCACTTT	CASSLQDMRSLHF
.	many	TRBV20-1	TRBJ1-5	TGCAGTGCCAGCCCGGGGCCCCAGCATTTT	CSASPGPQHF
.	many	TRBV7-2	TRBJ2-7	TGTGCCAGCAGCCCCTACAGGGGGGGGTCCTACGAGCAGTACTTC	CASSPYRGGSYEQYF
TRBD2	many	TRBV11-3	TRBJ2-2	TGTGCCAGCAGTCCCGACGGGACTAGTCTCACCGGGGAGCTGTTTTTT	CASSPDGTSLTGELFF
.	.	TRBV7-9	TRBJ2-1	TGTGCCAGCAGCCCCCAGGTAGCCCCGAGCGATGAGCAGTTCTTC	CASSPQVAPSDEQFF
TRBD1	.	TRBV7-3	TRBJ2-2	TGTGCCAGCAGCGGACAGGGGGGAGACACCGGGGAGCTGTTTTTT	CASSGQGGDTGELFF
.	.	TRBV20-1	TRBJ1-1	TGCAGTGCTATACAGGGAGGCACTGAAGCTTTCTTT	CSAIQGGTEAFF
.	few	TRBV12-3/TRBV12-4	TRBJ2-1	TGTGCCAGCAGCGCGGACAATGAGCAGTTCTTC	CASSADNEQFF
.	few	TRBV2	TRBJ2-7	TGTGCCAGCAGTAGGGACCGACAACAGTACTTC	CASSRDRQQYF
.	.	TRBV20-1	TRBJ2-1	TGCAGTGCTAGGGGACCAGACTCCTACAATGAGCAGTTCTTC	CSARGPDSYNEQFF
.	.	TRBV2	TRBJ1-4	TGTGCCAGCAGTGACGTCAGGGGAGCAACTAATGAAAAACTGTTTTTT	CASSDVRGATNEKLFF
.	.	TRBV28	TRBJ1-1	TGTGCCAGCACTCCCTGGGGGTCTGAAGCTTTC	CASTPWGSEAF
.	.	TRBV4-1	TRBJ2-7	TGCGCCAGCAGCCAAGTCGTCGAAACCTACGAGCAGTACTTC	CASSQVVETYEQYF
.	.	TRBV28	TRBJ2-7	TGTGCCAGCAGTTATGCTTCCGGGAAGCCCTACGAGCAGTACTTC	CASSYASGKPYEQYF
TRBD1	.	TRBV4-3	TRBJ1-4	TGCGCCAGCAGCCAAGTTGACAGGGGAAATGAAAAACTGTTTTTT	CASSQVDRGNEKLFF
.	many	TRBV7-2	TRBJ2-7	TGTGCCAGCAGCTTATCGGGTCCTCAAGGCGAGCAGTACTTC	CASSLSGPQGEQYF
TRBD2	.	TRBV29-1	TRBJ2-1	TGCACCGGGGGGGCGAGCTCCTACAATGAGCAGTTCTTC	CTGGASSYNEQFF
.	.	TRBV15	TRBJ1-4	TGTGCCACCAGCGTCAGGGGCGGCAAGGAAAAACTGTTTTTT	CATSVRGGKEKLFF
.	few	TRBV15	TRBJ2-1	TGTGCCACCAGCAGGGGTACAGGGAGCTCCTACAATGAGCAGTTCTTC	CATSRGTGSSYNEQFF
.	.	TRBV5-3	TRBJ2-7	TGTGCCAGTGAGAGGCAGGCGGACTCCTACGAGCAGTACTTC	CASERQADSYEQYF
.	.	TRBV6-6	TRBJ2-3	TGTGCCAGCAGTTACTCGACGGCAGAACCTAGCACAGATACGCAGTATTTT	CASSYSTAEPSTDTQYF
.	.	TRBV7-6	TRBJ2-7	TGTGCCAGCAGCTTAATAGGAGGGGTTAACGAGCAGTACTTC	CASSLIGGVNEQYF
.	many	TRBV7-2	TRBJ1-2	TGTGCCAGCAGCTTAGGGGGGGTTGGCTACACCTTC	CASSLGGVGYTF